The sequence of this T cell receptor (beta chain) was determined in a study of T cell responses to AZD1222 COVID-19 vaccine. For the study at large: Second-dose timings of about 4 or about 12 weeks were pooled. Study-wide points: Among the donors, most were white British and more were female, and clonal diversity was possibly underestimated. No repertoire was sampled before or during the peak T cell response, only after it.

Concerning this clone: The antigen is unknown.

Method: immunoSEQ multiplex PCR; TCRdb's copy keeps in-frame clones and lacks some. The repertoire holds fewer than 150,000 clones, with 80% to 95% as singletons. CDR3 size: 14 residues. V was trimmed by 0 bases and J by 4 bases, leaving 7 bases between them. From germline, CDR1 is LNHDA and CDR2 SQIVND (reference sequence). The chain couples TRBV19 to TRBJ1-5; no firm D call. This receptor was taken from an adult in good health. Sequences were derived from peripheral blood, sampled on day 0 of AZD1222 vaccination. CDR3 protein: CASSIEQTNQPQHF. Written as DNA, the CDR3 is TGTGCCAGTAGTATAGAGCAGACTAATCAGCCCCAGCATTTT.